This TCR beta chain is from a study of cytomegalovirus exposure and HLA in healthy donors. Study-wide results and limits: Owing to their indistinguishability, certain V segments, notably TRBV6-2 and TRBV6-3, were excluded.

Donors sampled were nominally healthy, though unrecorded immune exposures were likely. The PCR employed 60 Vbeta primers together with 13 Jbeta primers. Sequenced by immunoSEQ multiplex PCR; TCRdb stores in-frame clones only, minus some. This table holds fewer than 200,000 clones, around 81% found once. The CDR3 runs 18 residues. Germline CDR1 reads SGHRS; CDR2 reads YFSETQ. V was clipped by 1 base and J by 4 bases; unmatched bases: 12. In the case of this clone: Its cognate antigen is unknown.

The chain employs TRBV5-1 and TRBJ2-3, with 10 positions matching TRBD2. This TCR was recovered from a woman between 45 and 65 years old in good health and CMV-seronegative. The sequenced sample consisted of PBMCs. The CDR3 is CASSLLSSGRVGADTQYF. CDR3 DNA: TGCGCCAGCAGCTTGTTGTCTAGCGGGAGAGTAGGGGCAGATACGCAGTATTTT.